Listed here is a single TCR beta chain. Its antigen remains unknown. This CDR3 has 15 residues. In germline, CDR1 is SEHNR, CDR2 FQNEAQ (reference sequence). J gave up 6 bases and V 3 bases, and 6 bases lay outside the gene matches. This sample is drawn from a study of blood T cells in healthy people across ages. Study results and caveats: Among T cells, TCR beta diversity per million cells dropped roughly linearly as age rose.

Next came a second PCR, run for roughly 6 to 11 cycles, which used a sample-barcoded 5' primer along with a J-beta primer mix. TCRdb recomputed calls from the 5' RACE reads with MiXCR, one row per CDR3 protein. Among roughly 800,000 distinct CDR3 sequences listed, around 25% were seen once. These data are also associated with another study on T cells of mothers and their children. That paper states: The study found slightly higher but non-significant overlap in related versus unrelated mother-child pairs.

The clonotype originates from a boy aged 10-17 years in good health. The sample comprised blood. The chain joins TRBV7-9 to TRBJ2-1; TRBD1 agrees at 9 bases. The DNA of the CDR3 is TGTGCCAGCAGCTTCCGCCAGGGACAGGGCAATGAGCAGTTCTTC. Encoded protein: CASSFRQGQGNEQFF.